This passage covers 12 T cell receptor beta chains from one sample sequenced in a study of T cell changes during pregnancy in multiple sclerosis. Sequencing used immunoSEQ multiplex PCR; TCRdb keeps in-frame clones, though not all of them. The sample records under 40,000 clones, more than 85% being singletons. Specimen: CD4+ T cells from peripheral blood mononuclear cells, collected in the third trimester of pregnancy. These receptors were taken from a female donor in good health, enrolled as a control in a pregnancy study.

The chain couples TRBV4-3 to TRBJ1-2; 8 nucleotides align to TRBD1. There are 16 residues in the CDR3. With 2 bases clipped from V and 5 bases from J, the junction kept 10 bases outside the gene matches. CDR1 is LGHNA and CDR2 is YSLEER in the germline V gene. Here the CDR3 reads CASSQKFQGALYGYTF. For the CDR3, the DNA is TGCGCCAGCAGCCAAAAGTTTCAGGGGGCTTTGTATGGCTACACCTTC.

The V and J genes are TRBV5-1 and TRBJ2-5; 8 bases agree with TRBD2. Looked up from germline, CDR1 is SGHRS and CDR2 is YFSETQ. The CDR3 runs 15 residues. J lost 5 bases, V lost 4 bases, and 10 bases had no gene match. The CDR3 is CASSITPGLEETQYF. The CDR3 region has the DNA TGCGCCAGCAGCATCACTCCGGGACTAGAGGAGACCCAGTACTTC.

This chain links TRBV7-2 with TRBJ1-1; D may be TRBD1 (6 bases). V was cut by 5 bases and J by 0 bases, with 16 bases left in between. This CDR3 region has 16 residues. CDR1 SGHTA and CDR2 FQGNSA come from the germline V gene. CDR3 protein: CASSPYGTTMNTEAFF. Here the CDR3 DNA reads TGTGCCAGCAGCCCCTACGGGACAACCATGAACACTGAAGCTTTCTTT.

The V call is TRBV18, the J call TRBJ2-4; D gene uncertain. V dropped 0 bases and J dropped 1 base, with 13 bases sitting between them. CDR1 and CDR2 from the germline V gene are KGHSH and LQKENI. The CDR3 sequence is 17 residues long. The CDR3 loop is CASSPPDETLAKNIQYF. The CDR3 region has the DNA TGTGCCAGCTCACCACCGGATGAGACTTTGGCCAAAAACATTCAGTACTTC.

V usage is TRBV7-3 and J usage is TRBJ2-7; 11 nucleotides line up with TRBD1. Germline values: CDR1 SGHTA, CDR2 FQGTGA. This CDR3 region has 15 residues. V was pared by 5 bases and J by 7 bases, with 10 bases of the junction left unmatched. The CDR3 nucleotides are TGTGCCAGCAGCCCCCGTGGGGGGACAGGGGGGGAGCAGTACTTC. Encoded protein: CASSPRGGTGGEQYF.

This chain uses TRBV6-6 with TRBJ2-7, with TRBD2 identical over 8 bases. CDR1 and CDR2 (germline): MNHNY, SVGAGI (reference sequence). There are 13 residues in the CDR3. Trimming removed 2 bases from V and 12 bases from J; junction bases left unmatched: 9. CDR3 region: CASSYPGGPSPYF. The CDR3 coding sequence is TGTGCCAGCAGTTACCCGGGGGGGCCATCCCCGTACTTC.

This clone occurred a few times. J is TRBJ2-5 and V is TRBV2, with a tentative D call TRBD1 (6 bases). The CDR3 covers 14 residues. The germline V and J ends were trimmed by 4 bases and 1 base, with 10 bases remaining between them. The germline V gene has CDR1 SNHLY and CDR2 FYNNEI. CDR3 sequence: CASSVQQGQETQYF. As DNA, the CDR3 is TGTGCCAGCAGTGTTCAACAGGGCCAAGAGACCCAGTACTTC.

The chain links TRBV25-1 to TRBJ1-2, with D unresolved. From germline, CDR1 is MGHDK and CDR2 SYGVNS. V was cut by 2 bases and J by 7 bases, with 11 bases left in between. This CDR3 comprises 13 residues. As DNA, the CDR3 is TGTGCCAGCAGTGAACTACGAGATATTGGCTACACCTTC. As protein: CASSELRDIGYTF.

The CDR3 DNA sequence: TGTGCCAGCAGCTCCGGGGGTACCACTGAAGCTTTCTTT. This gives the protein CASSSGGTTEAFF. The V call is TRBV7-3, the J call TRBJ1-1, with a possible D match to TRBD1 (5 bases). The V end lost 4 bases, the J end lost 4 bases, and 10 bases lay between the germline ends. This CDR3 is built from 13 residues. Per the germline V gene, CDR1 is SGHTA and CDR2 is FQGTGA.

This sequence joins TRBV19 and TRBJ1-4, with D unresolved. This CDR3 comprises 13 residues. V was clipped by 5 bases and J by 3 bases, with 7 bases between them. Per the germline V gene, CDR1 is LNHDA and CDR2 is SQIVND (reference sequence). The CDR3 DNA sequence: TGTGCCAGTAGTTGGCAAGCTAATGAAAAACTGTTTTTT. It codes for CASSWQANEKLFF. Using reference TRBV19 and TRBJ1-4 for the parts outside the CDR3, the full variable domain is DGGITQSPKYLFRKEGQNVTLSCEQNLNHDAMYWYRQDPGQGLRLIYYSQIVNDFQKGDIAEGYSVSREKKESFPLTVTSAQKNPTAFYLCASSWQANEKLFFGSGTQLSVL.

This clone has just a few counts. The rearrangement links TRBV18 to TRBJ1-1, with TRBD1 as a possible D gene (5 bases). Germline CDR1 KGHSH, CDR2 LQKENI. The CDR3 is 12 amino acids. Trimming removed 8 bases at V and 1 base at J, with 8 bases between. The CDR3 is CASARENTEAFF. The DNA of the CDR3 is TGTGCCAGCGCCAGGGAGAACACTGAAGCTTTCTTT.

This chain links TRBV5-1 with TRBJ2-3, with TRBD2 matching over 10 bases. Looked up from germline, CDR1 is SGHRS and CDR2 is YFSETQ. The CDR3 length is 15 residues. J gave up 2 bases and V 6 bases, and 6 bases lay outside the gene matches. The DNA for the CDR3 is TGCGCCAGCAATAGGCTAGCGGGGGCCACAGATACGCAGTATTTT. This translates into CASNRLAGATDTQYF.